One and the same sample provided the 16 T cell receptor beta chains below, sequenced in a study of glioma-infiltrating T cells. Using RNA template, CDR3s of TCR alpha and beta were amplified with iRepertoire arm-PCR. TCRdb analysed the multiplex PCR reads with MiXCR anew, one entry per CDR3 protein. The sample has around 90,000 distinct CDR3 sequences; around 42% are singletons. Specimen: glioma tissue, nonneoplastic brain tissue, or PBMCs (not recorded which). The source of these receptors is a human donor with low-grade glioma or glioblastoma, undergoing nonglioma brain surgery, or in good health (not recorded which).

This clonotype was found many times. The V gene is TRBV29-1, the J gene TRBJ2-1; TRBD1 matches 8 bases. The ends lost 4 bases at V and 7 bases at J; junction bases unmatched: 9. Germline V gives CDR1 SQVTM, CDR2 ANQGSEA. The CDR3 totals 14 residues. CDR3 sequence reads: CSVATGGTRNEQFF. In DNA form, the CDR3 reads TGCAGCGTTGCTACAGGGGGTACTCGGAATGAGCAGTTCTTC.

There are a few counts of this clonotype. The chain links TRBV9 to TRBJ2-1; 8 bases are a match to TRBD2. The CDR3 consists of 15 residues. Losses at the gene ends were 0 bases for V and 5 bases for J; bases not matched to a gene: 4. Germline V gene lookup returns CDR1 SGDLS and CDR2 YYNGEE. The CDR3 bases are TGTGCCAGCAGCGTAGCAGCGGGGGATCACAATGAGCAGTTCTTC. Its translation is CASSVAAGDHNEQFF.

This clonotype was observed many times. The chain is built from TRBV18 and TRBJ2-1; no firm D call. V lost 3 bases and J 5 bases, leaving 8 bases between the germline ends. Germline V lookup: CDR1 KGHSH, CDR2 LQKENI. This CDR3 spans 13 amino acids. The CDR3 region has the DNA TGTGCCAGCTCACCGACGCGGAACAATGAGCAGTTCTTC. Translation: CASSPTRNNEQFF.

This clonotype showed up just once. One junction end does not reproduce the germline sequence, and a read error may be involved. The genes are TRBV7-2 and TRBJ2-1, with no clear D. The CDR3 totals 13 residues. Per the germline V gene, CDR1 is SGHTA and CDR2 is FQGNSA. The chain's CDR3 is CASSLTRTSEQLF. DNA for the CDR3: TGTGCCAGCAGCTTGACCAGGACCAGTGAGCAGCTCTTC.

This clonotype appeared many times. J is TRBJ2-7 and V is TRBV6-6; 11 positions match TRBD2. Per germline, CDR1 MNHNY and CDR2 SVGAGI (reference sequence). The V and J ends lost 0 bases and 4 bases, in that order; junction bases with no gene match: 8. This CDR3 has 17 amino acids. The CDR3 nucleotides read TGTGCCAGCAGTTACTCCACTAGCGGGGGACAAGGTTACGAGCAGTACTTC. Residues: CASSYSTSGGQGYEQYF.

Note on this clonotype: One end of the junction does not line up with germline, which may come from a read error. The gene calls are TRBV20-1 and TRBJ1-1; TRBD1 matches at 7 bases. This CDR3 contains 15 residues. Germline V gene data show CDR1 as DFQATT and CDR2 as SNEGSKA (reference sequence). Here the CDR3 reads CGAGRGLRGYTEAFF. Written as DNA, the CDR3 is TGCGGTGCTGGAAGGGGGCTCCGGGGTTACACTGAAGCCTTCTTT.

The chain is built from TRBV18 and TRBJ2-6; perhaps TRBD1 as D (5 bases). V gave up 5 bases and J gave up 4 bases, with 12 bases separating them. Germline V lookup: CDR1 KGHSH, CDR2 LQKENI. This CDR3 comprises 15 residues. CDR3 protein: CASSALGVGANVLTF. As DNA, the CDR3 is TGTGCCAGCTCAGCCCTAGGGGTCGGGGCCAACGTCCTGACTTTC.

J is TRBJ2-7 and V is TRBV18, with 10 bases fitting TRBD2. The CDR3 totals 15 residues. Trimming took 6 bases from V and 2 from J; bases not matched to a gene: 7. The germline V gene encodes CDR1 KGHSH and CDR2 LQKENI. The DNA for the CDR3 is TGTGCCAGCTCGCGGTGGCTAGCGGGAGCCTACGAGCAGTACTTC. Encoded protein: CASSRWLAGAYEQYF.

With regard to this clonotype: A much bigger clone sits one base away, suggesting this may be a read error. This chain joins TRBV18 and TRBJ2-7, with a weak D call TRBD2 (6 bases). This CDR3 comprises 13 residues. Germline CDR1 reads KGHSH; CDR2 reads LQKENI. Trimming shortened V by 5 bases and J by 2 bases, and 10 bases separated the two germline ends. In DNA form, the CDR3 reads TGTGCCAGCTCAACGGGAGTCACCTACGAGCAGTACTTC. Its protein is CASSTGVTYEQYF. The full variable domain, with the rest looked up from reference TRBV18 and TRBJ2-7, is NAGVMQNPRHLVRRRGQEARLRCSPMKGHSHVYWYRQLPEEGLKFMVYLQKENIIDESGMPKERFSAEFPKEGPSILRIQQVVRGDSAAYFCASSTGVTYEQYFGPGTRLTVT.

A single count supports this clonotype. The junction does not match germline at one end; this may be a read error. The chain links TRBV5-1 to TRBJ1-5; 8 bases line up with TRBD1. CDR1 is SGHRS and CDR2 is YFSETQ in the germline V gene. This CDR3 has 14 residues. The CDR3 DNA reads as TGCTCCAGCAGCTTGGGGACAGGCGATCAGCCCCAGCATTTT. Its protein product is CSSSLGTGDQPQHF.

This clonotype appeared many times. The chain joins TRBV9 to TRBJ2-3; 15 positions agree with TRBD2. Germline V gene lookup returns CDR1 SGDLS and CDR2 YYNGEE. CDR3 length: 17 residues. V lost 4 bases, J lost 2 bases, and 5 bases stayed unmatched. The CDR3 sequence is CASSSGTSGGTTDTQYF. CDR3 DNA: TGTGCCAGCAGCTCCGGGACTAGCGGGGGGACCACAGATACGCAGTATTTT.

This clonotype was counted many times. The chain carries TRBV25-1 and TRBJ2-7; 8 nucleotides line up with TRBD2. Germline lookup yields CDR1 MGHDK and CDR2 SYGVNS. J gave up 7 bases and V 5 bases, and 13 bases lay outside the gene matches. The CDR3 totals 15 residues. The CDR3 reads CASSLLRAGEGEQYF. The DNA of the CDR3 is TGTGCCAGCAGTCTTCTTCGAGCGGGAGAAGGTGAGCAGTACTTC.

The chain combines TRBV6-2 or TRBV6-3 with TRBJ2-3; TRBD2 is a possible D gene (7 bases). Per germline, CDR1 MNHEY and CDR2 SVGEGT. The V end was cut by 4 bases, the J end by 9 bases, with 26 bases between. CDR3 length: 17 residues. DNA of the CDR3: TGTGCCAGCAGTTTAGCTAGCGGCGGGGGCCGCAAAGAAACGCAGTATTTT. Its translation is CASSLASGGGRKETQYF.

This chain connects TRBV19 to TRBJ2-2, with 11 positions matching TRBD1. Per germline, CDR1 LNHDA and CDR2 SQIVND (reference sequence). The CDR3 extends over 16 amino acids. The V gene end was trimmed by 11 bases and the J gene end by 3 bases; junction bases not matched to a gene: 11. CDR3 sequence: CAGTPRDRGYTGELFF. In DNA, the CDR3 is TGTGCCGGTACTCCACGGGACAGGGGGTACACCGGGGAGCTGTTTTTT.

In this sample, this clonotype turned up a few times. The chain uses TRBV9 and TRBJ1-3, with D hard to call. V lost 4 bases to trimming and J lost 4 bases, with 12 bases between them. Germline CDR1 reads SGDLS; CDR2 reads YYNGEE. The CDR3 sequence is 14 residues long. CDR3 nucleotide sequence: TGTGCCAGCAGCCGAGAGGGCGCCGGAAACACCATATATTTT. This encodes CASSREGAGNTIYF.

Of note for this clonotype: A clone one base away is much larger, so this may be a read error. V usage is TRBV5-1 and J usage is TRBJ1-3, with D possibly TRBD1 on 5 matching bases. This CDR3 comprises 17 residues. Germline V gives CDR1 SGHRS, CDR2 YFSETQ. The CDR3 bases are TGCGACAGCAGCACCTCGGGACCGAGCCACTCTGGAAACACCATATATTTT. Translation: CDSSTSGPSHSGNTIYF.